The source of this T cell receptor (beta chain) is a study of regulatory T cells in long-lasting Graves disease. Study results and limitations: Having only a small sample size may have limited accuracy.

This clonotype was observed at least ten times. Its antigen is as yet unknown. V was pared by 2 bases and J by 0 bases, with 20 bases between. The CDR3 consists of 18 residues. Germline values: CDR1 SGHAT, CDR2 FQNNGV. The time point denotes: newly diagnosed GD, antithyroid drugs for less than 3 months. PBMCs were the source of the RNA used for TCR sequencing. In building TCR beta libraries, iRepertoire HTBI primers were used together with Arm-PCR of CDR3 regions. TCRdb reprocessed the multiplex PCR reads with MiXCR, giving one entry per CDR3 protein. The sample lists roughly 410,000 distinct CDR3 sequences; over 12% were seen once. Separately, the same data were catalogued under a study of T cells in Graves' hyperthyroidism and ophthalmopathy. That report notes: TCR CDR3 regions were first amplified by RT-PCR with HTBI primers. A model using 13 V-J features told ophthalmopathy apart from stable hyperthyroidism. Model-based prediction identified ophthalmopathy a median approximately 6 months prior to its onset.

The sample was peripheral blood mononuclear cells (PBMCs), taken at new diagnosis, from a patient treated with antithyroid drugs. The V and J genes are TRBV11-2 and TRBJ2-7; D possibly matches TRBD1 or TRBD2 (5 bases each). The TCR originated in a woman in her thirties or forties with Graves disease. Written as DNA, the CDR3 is TGTGCCAGCAGCTTATCTTACTTTTGGGGACCCTCCTCCTACGAGCAGTACTTC. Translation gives CASSLSYFWGPSSYEQYF.